Each of the 31 T cell receptor beta chains below was sequenced from the same sample in a study of control samples from healthy donors and cancer patients. Profiled with immunoSEQ multiplex PCR; TCRdb holds only in-frame clones, not every one. The sample holds approximately 150,000 clones, about 90% seen once. The sequencing input was blood. Receptors originate from a man between 18 and 35 years old in good health.

The chain has TRBV3-1 (or the pseudogene TRBV3-2) and TRBJ2-5, with D unclear. Trimming removed 2 bases at V and 2 bases at J, with 6 bases between. The length of the CDR3 is 13 residues. Germline assignment: CDR1 LGHDT and CDR2 YNNKEL (reference sequence). For the CDR3, the DNA is TGTGCCAGCAGCCAACTAGTGCAAGAGACCCAGTACTTC. Translated: CASSQLVQETQYF.

V and J are TRBV2 and TRBJ1-1, with D uncertain. Trimming stripped 5 bases from V and 6 bases from J, with 16 bases between. CDR3 size: 14 residues. Germline lookup yields CDR1 SNHLY and CDR2 FYNNEI. CDR3 bases: TGTGCCAGCAGTTTATCCAGCTTTGGGCCTGAAGCTTTCTTT. Translated, it gives CASSLSSFGPEAFF.

V usage is TRBV5-1 and J usage is TRBJ2-5, with D possibly TRBD2 on 7 matching bases. The V gene's germline CDR1 is SGHRS and CDR2 YFSETQ. CDR3 length: 15 residues. Trimming shortened V by 2 bases and J by 5 bases, and 16 bases separated the two germline ends. CDR3 protein: CASSFRGAVEETQYF. The CDR3 nucleotides read TGCGCCAGCAGCTTCCGGGGGGCGGTTGAGGAGACCCAGTACTTC.

The chain combines TRBV18 with TRBJ1-2, with a tentative D call TRBD1 (5 bases). The CDR3 covers 16 residues. CDR1 is KGHSH and CDR2 is LQKENI in the germline V gene. Deletions cut 4 bases from V and 3 bases from J, with 18 bases between. This CDR3 is CASSLLDILEDYGYTF. The CDR3 DNA reads as TGTGCCAGCTCACTGTTGGACATTCTTGAGGACTATGGCTACACCTTC.

The V and J genes are TRBV5-1 and TRBJ1-5, with 7 bases aligning to TRBD1. The CDR3 totals 15 residues. J gave up 7 bases and V 1 base, and 8 bases lay outside the gene matches. Looked up from germline, CDR1 is SGHRS and CDR2 is YFSETQ. This CDR3 reads CASSLRPGGDQPQHF. The CDR3 DNA follows: TGCGCCAGCAGCTTGCGTCCAGGGGGAGACCAGCCCCAGCATTTT.

This clone is categorized as medium-sized. V gene TRBV5-1 combines with J gene TRBJ2-7, with 9 bases aligning to TRBD2. The CDR3 is 14 amino acids. From germline, CDR1 is SGHRS and CDR2 YFSETQ. Trimming took 3 bases from V and 4 from J; bases not matched to a gene: 5. The DNA of the CDR3 is TGCGCCAGCAGCTCGAGCGGGGGGCTTTACGAGCAGTACTTC. Protein: CASSSSGGLYEQYF.

The CDR3 DNA reads TGCGCCAGCTCCCGAGGGACTAGCGACACAGATACGCAGTATTTT. It yields the protein CASSRGTSDTDTQYF. The chain combines TRBV5-1 with TRBJ2-3, with 10 bases that match TRBD2. Trimming at V came to 7 bases and at J to 2 bases, leaving 7 bases not matched to a gene. This CDR3 comprises 15 residues. Germline V lookup: CDR1 SGHRS, CDR2 YFSETQ.

V and J are TRBV9 and TRBJ1-3; 11 nucleotides agree with TRBD1. The J segment lost 1 base and the V segment lost 3 bases, leaving 12 bases of the junction unmatched. This CDR3 is built from 19 residues. CDR1 is SGDLS, CDR2 YYNGEE, per germline. Here the CDR3 reads CASSGRDRGFKSSGNTIYF. In DNA, the CDR3 is TGTGCCAGCAGCGGTAGGGACAGGGGGTTTAAATCTTCTGGAAACACCATATATTTT.

As DNA, the CDR3 is TGTGCCAGCACGGTCCGACAGGTTGGTGAAAAACTGTTTTTT. The encoded protein is CASTVRQVGEKLFF. This chain connects TRBV2 to TRBJ1-4; a weak D match, TRBD1 (6 bases). Trimming left V 7 bases short and J 7 bases short, with 16 bases between. The CDR3 has 14 amino acids. The germline CDR1 and CDR2 sequences are SNHLY and FYNNEI.

This chain uses TRBV7-6 with TRBJ2-7; D gene uncertain. Germline values: CDR1 SGHVS, CDR2 FNYEAQ. The CDR3 is 16 amino acids. V lost 1 base to trimming and J lost 5 bases, with 18 bases between them. The CDR3 DNA reads TGTGCCAGCAGCTTAGTGCCCGAGCAGGCATCCCACGAGCAGTACTTC. Its protein product is CASSLVPEQASHEQYF.

The chain combines TRBV5-4 with TRBJ2-7; TRBD2 aligns across 7 bases. CDR1 is SGHNT and CDR2 is YYREEE in the germline V gene (reference sequence). The CDR3 totals 17 residues. V was clipped by 4 bases and J by 3 bases; unmatched bases: 16. In DNA, the CDR3 is TGTGCCAGCAGCCCCGGCGGGGGTGGCGGGGTATTCTACGAGCAGTACTTC. It specifies CASSPGGGGGVFYEQYF.

This chain uses TRBV9 with TRBJ1-3; 10 nucleotides agree with TRBD1. The CDR3 is 17 residues long. CDR1 and CDR2 (germline): SGDLS, YYNGEE. With 4 bases clipped from V and 4 bases from J, the junction kept 11 bases outside the gene matches. The chain's CDR3 is CASSFRDRGQVGNTIYF. As DNA, the CDR3 is TGTGCCAGCAGCTTCCGGGACAGGGGTCAGGTCGGAAACACCATATATTTT.

This chain joins TRBV5-4 and TRBJ2-5; D is unclear. CDR3 length equals 14 residues. Germline V gene lookup returns CDR1 SGHNT and CDR2 YYREEE (reference sequence). Trimming removed 0 bases at V and 0 bases at J, with 6 bases between. The CDR3 DNA reads TGTGCCAGCAGCTTGGGTCAGAACCAAGAGACCCAGTACTTC. Encoded protein: CASSLGQNQETQYF.

V is TRBV7-9 and J is TRBJ2-5; D call uncertain. Germline loops: CDR1 SEHNR, CDR2 FQNEAQ (reference sequence). Trimming stripped 3 bases from V and 5 bases from J, with 16 bases between. CDR3 length equals 15 residues. The CDR3 nucleotides are TGTGCCAGCAGCTTCCAATCAGCCACGATGGAGACCCAGTACTTC. This gives the protein CASSFQSATMETQYF.

This sequence joins TRBV7-3 and TRBJ2-1; 9 nucleotides match TRBD1. Losses at the gene ends were 5 bases for V and 0 bases for J; bases not matched to a gene: 8. This CDR3 comprises 17 residues. Germline CDR1 and CDR2: SGHTA and FQGTGA. The CDR3 protein is CASSTGGPLNSYNEQFF. DNA of the CDR3: TGTGCCAGCAGCACAGGGGGCCCCCTTAACTCCTACAATGAGCAGTTCTTC.

The chain has TRBV27 and TRBJ1-5, with a possible D match to TRBD1 (5 bases). Per germline, CDR1 MNHEY and CDR2 SMNVEV (reference sequence). This CDR3 is 13 amino acids long. V lost 6 bases and J 5 bases, leaving 11 bases between the germline ends. The CDR3 spells CASRPGSHQPQHF. The CDR3 coding sequence is TGTGCCAGCAGGCCAGGGTCCCATCAGCCCCAGCATTTT.

The chain employs TRBV3-1 (or the pseudogene TRBV3-2) and TRBJ1-5; the D gene is possibly TRBD1 (6 bases). The germline V gene encodes CDR1 LGHDT and CDR2 YNNKEL (reference sequence). V gave up 4 bases and J gave up 1 base, with 11 bases separating them. This CDR3 spans 15 amino acids. Here the CDR3 reads CASSPGALSNQPQHF. The DNA of the CDR3 is TGTGCCAGCAGCCCAGGGGCCCTCAGCAATCAGCCCCAGCATTTT.

This sequence joins TRBV12-5 and TRBJ2-1, with D perhaps assigned TRBD1 or TRBD2 (6 bases each). The CDR3 extends over 16 amino acids. V was clipped by 0 bases and J by 8 bases, with 17 bases between them. Germline loops: CDR1 LGHNT, CDR2 FRNRAP. DNA for the CDR3: TGTGCTAGTGGTTTGGTACTTACAGGGAGGTCCGATGAGCAGTTCTTC. Protein sequence: CASGLVLTGRSDEQFF.

The chain has TRBV5-4 and TRBJ2-7, with D perhaps matching TRBD2 (6 bases). Germline-derived CDR1 and CDR2 are SGHNT and YYREEE (reference sequence). CDR3 length: 15 amino acids. Trimming pared 0 bases from V and 0 bases from J, leaving 10 bases between. CDR3 DNA: TGTGCCAGCAGCTTGGAGGCGGGGCGCTCCTACGAGCAGTACTTC. It yields the protein CASSLEAGRSYEQYF.

This clone has just a few counts. This chain's CDR3 is CASSPTGGQGHYEQYF. The CDR3 region has the DNA TGTGCCAGCAGCCCAACAGGGGGACAGGGGCACTACGAGCAGTACTTC. The rearrangement joins TRBV7-6 to TRBJ2-7, with TRBD1 matching over 10 bases. The germline gives CDR1 SGHVS, CDR2 FNYEAQ. With 5 bases clipped from V and 3 bases from J, the junction kept 10 bases outside the gene matches. The CDR3 loop spans 16 amino acids.

The CDR3 sequence is CASSLGTGNGYTF. The CDR3 nucleotides read TGTGCCAGCAGTCTCGGGACAGGAAATGGCTACACCTTC. The J gene is TRBJ1-2, the V gene TRBV12-3 or TRBV12-4; TRBD1 matches at 8 bases. Losses at the gene ends were 5 bases for V and 6 bases for J; bases not matched to a gene: 5. This CDR3 has 13 amino acids.

The V call is TRBV6-5, the J call TRBJ2-7; possibly TRBD1 or TRBD2 for D (5 bases each). CDR1 and CDR2 (germline): MNHEY, SVGAGI. V was pared by 4 bases and J by 1 base, with 14 bases between. The CDR3 consists of 15 residues. The CDR3, as DNA: TGTGCCAGCAGTTCCTATAGAGGGGCTTCCTACGAGCAGTACTTC. It encodes CASSSYRGASYEQYF.

This clone has a single count. The V gene is TRBV7-2, the J gene TRBJ2-1; 7 nucleotides line up with TRBD2. This CDR3 has 13 residues. Germline V gene data show CDR1 as SGHTA and CDR2 as FQGNSA. V dropped 5 bases and J dropped 10; count of bases not matched to a gene: 8. This CDR3 is CASSLIRDYEQFF. The CDR3 coding sequence is TGTGCCAGCAGCCTAATACGGGACTACGAGCAGTTCTTC.

This sequence joins TRBV4-1 and TRBJ1-6; 9 bases are a match to TRBD1. Losses at the gene ends were 4 bases for V and 7 bases for J; bases not matched to a gene: 8. CDR3 length equals 16 residues. The germline gives CDR1 MGHRA, CDR2 YSYEKL. The CDR3 protein is CASSLFTGGGNSPLHF. The CDR3 bases are TGCGCCAGCAGCCTGTTCACAGGGGGCGGCAATTCACCCCTCCACTTT.

V is TRBV9 and J is TRBJ1-3; 10 bases agree with TRBD1. Germline V CDR1 and CDR2: SGDLS, YYNGEE. This CDR3 region has 16 residues. Losses at the gene ends were 4 bases for V and 0 bases for J; bases not matched to a gene: 4. The CDR3 reads CASSLGQGFSGNTIYF. The CDR3 DNA reads as TGTGCCAGCAGCCTGGGACAGGGGTTCTCTGGAAACACCATATATTTT.

This clone showed up many times. This chain links TRBV19 with TRBJ1-2; D is possibly TRBD1 (6 bases). V was clipped by 8 bases and J by 4 bases, with 23 bases between them. This CDR3 is 16 amino acids long. From germline, CDR1 is LNHDA and CDR2 SQIVND (reference sequence). The CDR3 spells CASARRPDTGTYGYTF. In nucleotides, the CDR3 is TGTGCCAGTGCCCGCAGACCCGACACAGGGACCTATGGCTACACCTTC.

The chain joins TRBV4-1 to TRBJ1-5; D unclear. The germline V and J ends were trimmed by 0 bases and 0 bases, with 9 bases remaining between them. Per germline, CDR1 MGHRA and CDR2 YSYEKL. CDR3 length: 16 residues. CDR3 protein: CASSQEAAYSNQPQHF. The CDR3 DNA reads TGCGCCAGCAGCCAAGAGGCAGCTTATAGCAATCAGCCCCAGCATTTT.

The J gene is TRBJ1-2, the V gene TRBV28; the match to TRBD1 covers 8 bases. The CDR3 is made up of 14 amino acids. CDR1 and CDR2 from the germline V gene are MDHEN and SYDVKM. The V and J ends lost 6 bases and 8 bases, in that order; junction bases with no gene match: 11. The CDR3 here is CASRGQGRSVGYTF. The CDR3 bases are TGTGCCAGCAGAGGACAGGGTCGGAGTGTGGGCTACACCTTC.

This chain links TRBV29-1 with TRBJ1-2; a weak D match, TRBD1 (5 bases). V was cut by 0 bases and J by 8 bases, with 13 bases left in between. Germline V CDR1 and CDR2: SQVTM, ANQGSEA. The CDR3 has 13 amino acids. The CDR3 coding sequence is TGCAGCGTTGAAGATCGGGGGGTGGGCGGCTACACCTTC. Translation: CSVEDRGVGGYTF.

The V gene is TRBV5-4, the J gene TRBJ2-3; 11 bases align to TRBD2. CDR1 is SGHNT, CDR2 YYREEE, per germline (reference sequence). This CDR3 has 16 amino acids. J lost 9 bases, V lost 4 bases, and 13 bases had no gene match. The CDR3 sequence is CASSPAGTSGRKTQYF. The CDR3 DNA is TGTGCCAGCAGCCCAGCAGGGACTAGCGGAAGAAAGACGCAGTATTTT.

The rearrangement uses TRBV20-1 and TRBJ2-7; D is uncertain. V was pared by 3 bases and J by 3 bases, with 6 bases between. Germline-derived CDR1 and CDR2 are DFQATT and SNEGSKA (reference sequence). The CDR3 loop spans 11 amino acids. Here the CDR3 reads CSARASYEQYF. The DNA for the CDR3 is TGCAGTGCTAGGGCGAGCTACGAGCAGTACTTC.